Presented here are 19 T cell receptor beta chains from one specimen sequenced in a study of immune evolution from preneoplasia to lung adenocarcinoma. Some clones are missing from TCRdb's copy, which holds only in-frame ones; the method was immunoSEQ multiplex PCR. This table has under 7,000 clones, around 73% appearing once. Material for sequencing was FFPE lung adenocarcinoma in situ tissue. The receptors come from a donor older than 65 with lung adenocarcinoma.

The chain couples TRBV30 to TRBJ2-7, with a weak D call TRBD1 (5 bases). Trimming pared 2 bases from V and 5 bases from J, leaving 16 bases between. CDR3 size: 14 residues. Germline V gives CDR1 GTSNPN, CDR2 SVGIG (reference sequence). The CDR3 nucleotides are TGTGCCTGGAGTACGACAGTTTATTCCCACGAGCAGTACTTC. Amino acids: CAWSTTVYSHEQYF.

The chain joins TRBV2 to TRBJ1-5; D is unclear. Germline values: CDR1 SNHLY, CDR2 FYNNEI. V was pared by 4 bases and J by 0 bases, with 7 bases between. The CDR3 has 14 residues. The CDR3 spells CASSGQYSNQPQHF. In DNA, the CDR3 is TGTGCCAGCAGTGGCCAGTATAGCAATCAGCCCCAGCATTTT. Filled out from reference TRBV2 and TRBJ1-5, the complete variable domain reads EPEVTQTPSHQVTQMGQEVILRCVPISNHLYFYWYRQILGQKVEFLVSFYNNEISEKSEIFDDQFSVERPDGSNFTLKIRSTKLEDSAMYFCASSGQYSNQPQHFGDGTRLSIL.

This chain connects TRBV27 to TRBJ1-1; no firm D call. CDR1 and CDR2 (germline): MNHEY, SMNVEV (reference sequence). CDR3 size: 12 residues. Trimming pared 10 bases from V and 2 bases from J, leaving 11 bases between. In DNA, the CDR3 is TGTGCCACCCGAACAGCTAACACTGAAGCTTTCTTT. It encodes CATRTANTEAFF.

J is TRBJ2-6 and V is TRBV2; no clear D. CDR3 length: 14 residues. V was trimmed by 6 bases and J by 5 bases, leaving 11 bases between them. Germline CDR1 SNHLY, CDR2 FYNNEI. The DNA for the CDR3 is TGTGCCAGCAGGGACGCCGGTCGGGCCAACGTCCTGACTTTC. Protein sequence: CASRDAGRANVLTF.

The chain carries TRBV25-1 and TRBJ2-1; the D is unclear. V was cut by 5 bases and J by 9 bases, with 8 bases left in between. This CDR3 has 11 amino acids. Germline V CDR1 and CDR2: MGHDK, SYGVNS. In DNA, the CDR3 is TGTGCCAGCAGTCCACAGAGTGAGCAGTTCTTC. Its translation: CASSPQSEQFF.

V usage is TRBV5-1 and J usage is TRBJ1-1; D gene unclear. Germline V lookup: CDR1 SGHRS, CDR2 YFSETQ. This CDR3 spans 15 amino acids. The V end was cut by 0 bases, the J end by 0 bases, with 9 bases between. CDR3: CASSLASGMNTEAFF. The CDR3 DNA follows: TGCGCCAGCAGCTTGGCCTCAGGAATGAACACTGAAGCTTTCTTT.

V gene TRBV19 combines with J gene TRBJ1-1; the D gene is possibly TRBD1 (6 bases). Germline lookup yields CDR1 LNHDA and CDR2 SQIVND (reference sequence). The CDR3 is 13 residues long. V was cut by 8 bases and J by 1 base, with 11 bases left in between. The CDR3 here is CASRKGGNTEAFF. In DNA, the CDR3 is TGTGCCAGTCGAAAGGGGGGGAACACTGAAGCTTTCTTT.

This clone was found a few times. The gene calls are TRBV5-4 and TRBJ1-2; a weak D match, TRBD1 (5 bases). Germline V CDR1 and CDR2: SGHNT, YYREEE (reference sequence). With 2 bases removed from V and 6 bases from J, the gap between germline ends came to 17 bases. The CDR3 has 15 residues. As DNA, the CDR3 is TGTGCCAGCAGCTTCGTACGTCAGGGTTCGGATGGCTACACCTTC. As protein: CASSFVRQGSDGYTF.

In this sample, this clone turned up a few times. The CDR3 DNA reads TGTGCCAGCTCAGGGACAGTGAACTCCTACGAGCAGTACTTC. It yields the protein CASSGTVNSYEQYF. The chain joins TRBV18 to TRBJ2-7; TRBD1 matches at 7 bases. Germline lookup yields CDR1 KGHSH and CDR2 LQKENI. Losses at the gene ends were 5 bases for V and 0 bases for J; bases not matched to a gene: 4. The CDR3 length is 14 residues.

This clone was seen just once. This sequence joins TRBV2 and TRBJ2-1; TRBD2 matches at 13 bases. Unmatched junction bases numbered 2, after V lost 3 bases and J lost 6 bases. Looked up from germline, CDR1 is SNHLY and CDR2 is FYNNEI. The length of the CDR3 is 15 residues. CDR3: CASSDGLAGANEQFF. CDR3 nucleotides: TGTGCCAGCAGTGACGGACTAGCGGGAGCCAATGAGCAGTTCTTC. The whole variable domain, filled in from reference TRBV2 and TRBJ2-1, reads EPEVTQTPSHQVTQMGQEVILRCVPISNHLYFYWYRQILGQKVEFLVSFYNNEISEKSEIFDDQFSVERPDGSNFTLKIRSTKLEDSAMYFCASSDGLAGANEQFFGPGTRLTVL.

The chain links TRBV19 to TRBJ1-5; D is uncertain. The germline CDR1 and CDR2 sequences are LNHDA and SQIVND (reference sequence). The CDR3 loop spans 14 amino acids. The germline V and J ends were trimmed by 2 bases and 5 bases, with 10 bases remaining between them. In DNA form, the CDR3 reads TGTGCCAGTAGTATAAATGCTCCCTATCAGCCCCAGCATTTT. This codes for CASSINAPYQPQHF.

The chain carries TRBV6-5 and TRBJ2-7, with TRBD2 matching over 7 bases. CDR3 length: 14 residues. V shed 5 bases and J 2 bases; nucleotides not matched to a gene: 6. In germline, CDR1 is MNHEY, CDR2 SVGAGI. Here the CDR3 reads CASSPSGTAYEQYF. The CDR3 DNA follows: TGTGCCAGCAGTCCCAGCGGGACCGCCTACGAGCAGTACTTC.

The chain is built from TRBV5-1 and TRBJ2-3; D is unclear. CDR1 is SGHRS, CDR2 YFSETQ, per germline. The CDR3 totals 13 residues. V was trimmed by 1 base and J by 1 base, leaving 4 bases between them. CDR3 in amino acids: CASSLWGTDTQYF. The CDR3 nucleotides read TGCGCCAGCAGCTTGTGGGGCACAGATACGCAGTATTTT.

The CDR3 loop reads CASSPLDGHPMNSPLHF. CDR3 DNA sequence: TGTGCCAGCAGCCCCTTGGACGGCCACCCTATGAATTCACCCCTCCACTTT. This chain links TRBV11-3 with TRBJ1-6; no firm D call. Germline CDR1 reads SGHNT; CDR2 reads YENEEA. The CDR3 covers 17 residues. With 5 bases removed from V and 7 bases from J, the gap between germline ends came to 21 bases.

The V gene is TRBV2, the J gene TRBJ2-5, with 7 bases that match TRBD1. Germline CDR1 SNHLY, CDR2 FYNNEI. V shed 8 bases and J 3 bases; nucleotides not matched to a gene: 3. CDR3 length: 12 residues. The DNA for the CDR3 is TGTGCCAGCGGGACAGATAAAGAGACCCAGTACTTC. Translated, it gives CASGTDKETQYF.

J is TRBJ1-2 and V is TRBV19, with 8 positions matching TRBD1. The germline V gene encodes CDR1 LNHDA and CDR2 SQIVND (reference sequence). The CDR3 totals 13 residues. The V segment lost 1 base and the J segment 8 bases; nucleotides outside the gene matches: 3. The CDR3 DNA reads as TGTGCCAGTAGTATAGGGACAGGGTTAGGCTACACCTTC. Protein sequence: CASSIGTGLGYTF.

The gene calls are TRBV28 and TRBJ2-3; D may be TRBD1 (5 bases). V lost 5 bases to trimming and J lost 6 bases, with 12 bases between them. The CDR3 loop spans 13 amino acids. Germline lookup yields CDR1 MDHEN and CDR2 SYDVKM. The DNA for the CDR3 is TGTGCCAGCAGTGTGACAGTTCAGGATACGCAGTATTTT. Protein: CASSVTVQDTQYF.

This chain joins TRBV4-1 and TRBJ1-4, with 7 bases lining up with TRBD1. Germline V CDR1 and CDR2: MGHRA, YSYEKL. This CDR3 has 15 amino acids. V gave up 6 bases and J gave up 6 bases; unmatched junction bases: 10. The CDR3, as DNA: TGCGCCAGCAGAGACCAGGGGGGGGACGATGAAAAACTGTTTTTT. Protein sequence: CASRDQGGDDEKLFF.

The chain recombines TRBV7-3 with TRBJ2-3; 15 bases match TRBD2. Germline-derived CDR1 and CDR2 are SGHTA and FQGTGA. This CDR3 has 15 residues. V lost 4 bases, J lost 4 bases, and 0 bases stayed unmatched. The CDR3 protein is CASSWTSGGADTQYF. For the CDR3, the DNA is TGTGCCAGCAGCTGGACTAGCGGGGGGGCAGATACGCAGTATTTT.